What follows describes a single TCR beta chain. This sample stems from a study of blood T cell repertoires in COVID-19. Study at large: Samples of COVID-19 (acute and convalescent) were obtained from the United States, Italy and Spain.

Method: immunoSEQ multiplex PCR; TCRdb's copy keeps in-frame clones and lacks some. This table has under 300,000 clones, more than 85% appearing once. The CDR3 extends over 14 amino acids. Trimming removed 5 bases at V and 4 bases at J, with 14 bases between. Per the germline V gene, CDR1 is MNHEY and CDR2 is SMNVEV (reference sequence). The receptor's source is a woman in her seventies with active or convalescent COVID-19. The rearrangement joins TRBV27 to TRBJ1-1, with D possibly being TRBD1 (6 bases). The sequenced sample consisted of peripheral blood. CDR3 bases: TGTGCCAGCAGTGCGTGGGGGCGTAGCACTGAAGCTTTCTTT. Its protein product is CASSAWGRSTEAFF.